Described below is a single T cell receptor beta chain sequence and its context. Its antigen is as yet unknown. This CDR3 contains 16 residues. With V trimmed by 1 base and J by 5 bases, 9 bases remained unmatched. Germline CDR1 SEHNR, CDR2 FQNEAQ (reference sequence). The data were taken from a study of T cell repertoires in aging, cancer and after chemotherapy. As for the study in general: Donor ages fell into six groups from 30 or younger up to 70 or older. Pre- and post-chemotherapy samples were paired from chronic lymphocytic leukemia patients treated with fludarabine- or bendamustine-based regimens. Study-level results: Healthy donors lost TCR diversity with age mainly through richness, cancer patients through richness and evenness.

Amplification of TCR beta used genomic DNA extracted from peripheral blood. A mixed TRB-A/B primer pool amplified rearranged TRB by multiplex touch-down PCR. MiXCR, applied by TCRdb to the multiplex PCR reads, yields one record per CDR3 protein. The profile shows some 9,000 distinct CDR3 sequences, around a quarter of them singletons. Sequencing was performed on blood. The rearrangement links TRBV7-9 to TRBJ1-1, with 8 bases that match TRBD1. The receptor was isolated from a human donor with a blood cancer. The DNA of the CDR3 is TGTGCCAGCAGCTTAGTTCCAGGGGGCGAGTTTACTGAAGCTTTCTTT. This gives the protein CASSLVPGGEFTEAFF.